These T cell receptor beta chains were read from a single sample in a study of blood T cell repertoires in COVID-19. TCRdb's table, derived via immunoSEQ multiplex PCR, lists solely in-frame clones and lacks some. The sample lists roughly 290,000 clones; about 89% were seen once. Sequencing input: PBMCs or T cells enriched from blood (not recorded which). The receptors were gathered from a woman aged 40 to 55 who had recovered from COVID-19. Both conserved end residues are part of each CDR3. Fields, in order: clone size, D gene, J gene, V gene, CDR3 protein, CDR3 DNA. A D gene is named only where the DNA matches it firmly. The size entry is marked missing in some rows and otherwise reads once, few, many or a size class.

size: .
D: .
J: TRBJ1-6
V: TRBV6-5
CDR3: CASSLPGGEVLHF
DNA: TGTGCCAGCAGCTTACCGGGGGGGGAGGTCCTCCACTTT

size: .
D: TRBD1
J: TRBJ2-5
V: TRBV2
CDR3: CASTGSGGETQYF
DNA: TGTGCCAGCACGGGTTCAGGGGGAGAGACCCAGTACTTC

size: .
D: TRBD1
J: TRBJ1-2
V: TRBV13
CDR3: CASSFMNRGYEGGYTF
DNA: TGTGCCAGCAGCTTTATGAACAGGGGGTATGAAGGTGGCTACACCTTC

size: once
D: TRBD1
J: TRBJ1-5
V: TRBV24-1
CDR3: CATSDTRDSRGNQPQHF
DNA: TGTGCCACCAGTGATACAAGGGACAGTAGGGGCAATCAGCCCCAGCATTTT

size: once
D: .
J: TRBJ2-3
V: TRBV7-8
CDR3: CASSLGRGVPSTDTQYF
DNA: TGTGCCAGCAGCTTAGGGCGCGGGGTACCTAGCACAGATACGCAGTATTTT

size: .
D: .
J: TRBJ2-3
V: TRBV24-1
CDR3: CATSDPQNTDTQYF
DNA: TGTGCCACCAGTGATCCCCAGAACACAGATACGCAGTATTTT

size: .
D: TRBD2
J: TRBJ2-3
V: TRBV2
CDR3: CASRLAGQSTDTQYF
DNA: TGTGCCAGCAGACTAGCGGGGCAAAGCACAGATACGCAGTATTTT

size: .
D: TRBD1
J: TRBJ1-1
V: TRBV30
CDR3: CAWREPGGKTEAFF
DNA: TGTGCCTGGAGAGAACCAGGGGGCAAGACTGAAGCTTTCTTT

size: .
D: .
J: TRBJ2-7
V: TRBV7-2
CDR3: CASSLAGSGATYEQYF
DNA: TGTGCCAGCAGCTTAGCCGGAAGCGGAGCTACCTACGAGCAGTACTTC

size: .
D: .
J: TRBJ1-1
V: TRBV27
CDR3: CATQGGNTEAFF
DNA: TGTGCCACCCAGGGAGGAAACACTGAAGCTTTCTTT

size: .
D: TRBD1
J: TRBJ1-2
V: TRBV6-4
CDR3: CASSDSSPGGLPYGYTF
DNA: TGTGCCAGCAGTGACTCGTCTCCAGGGGGACTTCCCTATGGCTACACCTTC

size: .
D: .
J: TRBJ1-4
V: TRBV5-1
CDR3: CASSLEATNEKLFF
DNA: TGCGCCAGCAGCTTAGAGGCAACTAATGAAAAACTGTTTTTT

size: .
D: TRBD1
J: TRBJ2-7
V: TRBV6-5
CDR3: CASRDRGSAYEQYF
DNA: TGTGCCAGCAGAGACAGGGGGTCTGCCTACGAGCAGTACTTC

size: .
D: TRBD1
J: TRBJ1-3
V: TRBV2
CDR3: CASTYDRASGNTIYF
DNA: TGTGCCAGTACGTACGACAGGGCCTCTGGAAACACCATATATTTT

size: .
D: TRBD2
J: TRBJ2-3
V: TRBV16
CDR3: CASSPSGTTDTQYF
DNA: TGTGCCAGCAGCCCCAGCGGGACCACAGATACGCAGTATTTT

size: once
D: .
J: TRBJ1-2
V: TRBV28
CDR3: CASSLRGAYGYTF
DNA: TGTGCCAGCAGTTTACGGGGGGCTTATGGCTACACCTTC

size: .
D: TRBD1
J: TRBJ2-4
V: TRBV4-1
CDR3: CASSLLPPGQLAKNIQYF
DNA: TGCGCCAGCAGCCTTTTGCCTCCGGGACAGCTAGCCAAAAACATTCAGTACTTC

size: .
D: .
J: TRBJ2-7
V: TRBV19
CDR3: CASSIRVGGVSYEQYF
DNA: TGTGCCAGTAGTATCCGTGTCGGGGGTGTATCCTACGAGCAGTACTTC

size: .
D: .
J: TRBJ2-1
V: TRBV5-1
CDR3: CASSKDPSSYNEQFF
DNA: TGCGCCAGCAGTAAGGATCCTAGCTCCTACAATGAGCAGTTCTTC

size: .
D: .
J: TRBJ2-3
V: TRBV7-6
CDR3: CASSLSAGAPTDTQYF
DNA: TGTGCCAGCAGCTTATCGGCGGGGGCCCCCACAGATACGCAGTATTTT

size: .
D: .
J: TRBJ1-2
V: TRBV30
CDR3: CAWSATPSARGYGYTF
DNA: TGTGCCTGGAGTGCTACCCCCTCCGCACGGGGCTATGGCTACACCTTC

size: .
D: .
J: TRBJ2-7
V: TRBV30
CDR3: CAWSEWQGTYEQYF
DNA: TGTGCCTGGAGTGAATGGCAGGGAACCTACGAGCAGTACTTC

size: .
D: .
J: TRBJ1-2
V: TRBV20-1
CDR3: CSARDRGYTF
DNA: TGCAGTGCTAGAGATCGGGGCTACACCTTC

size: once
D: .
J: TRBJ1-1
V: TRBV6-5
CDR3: CASNPLGLTEAFF
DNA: TGTGCCAGCAATCCACTGGGCCTCACTGAAGCTTTCTTT

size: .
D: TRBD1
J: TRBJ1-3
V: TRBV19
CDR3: CASSITGTESPGNTIYF
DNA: TGTGCCAGTAGTATAACCGGGACAGAATCTCCTGGAAACACCATATATTTT

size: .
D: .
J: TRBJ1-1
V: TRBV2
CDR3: CASSRDTNTEAFF
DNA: TGTGCCAGCAGCCGGGACACCAACACTGAAGCTTTCTTT

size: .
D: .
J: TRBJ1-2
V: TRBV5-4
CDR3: CASSFRSAGKGYTF
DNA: TGTGCCAGCAGCTTTCGTAGTGCAGGGAAGGGCTACACCTTC

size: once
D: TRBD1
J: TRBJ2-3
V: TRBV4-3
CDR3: CASSQGPGQGPDTQYF
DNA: TGCGCCAGCAGCCAAGGGCCGGGACAGGGGCCAGATACGCAGTATTTT

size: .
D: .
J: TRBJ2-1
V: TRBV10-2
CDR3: CASSEARGGGVVTPLDEQFF
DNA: TGCGCCAGCAGTGAGGCCCGAGGGGGGGGTGTCGTTACCCCGTTGGATGAGCAGTTCTTC

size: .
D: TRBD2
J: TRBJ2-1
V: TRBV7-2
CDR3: CASSPAVAGTYNEQFF
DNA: TGTGCCAGCAGCCCGGCGGTAGCGGGTACCTACAATGAGCAGTTCTTC

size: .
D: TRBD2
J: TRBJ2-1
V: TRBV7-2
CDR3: CASSSRLAGGGYNEQFF
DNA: TGTGCCAGCAGCTCGAGACTAGCGGGAGGGGGCTACAATGAGCAGTTCTTC

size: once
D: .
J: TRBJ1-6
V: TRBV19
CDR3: CASTLEGNGNSPLHF
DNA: TGTGCCAGTACCCTGGAGGGGAACGGGAATTCACCCCTCCACTTT

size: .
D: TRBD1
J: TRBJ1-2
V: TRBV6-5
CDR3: CASSYTPPGGGGYTF
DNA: TGTGCCAGCAGTTACACTCCTCCAGGGGGAGGAGGCTACACCTTC

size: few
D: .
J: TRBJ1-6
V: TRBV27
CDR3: CASTLVPGLNSPLHF
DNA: TGTGCCAGCACCTTAGTCCCAGGACTTAATTCACCCCTCCACTTT

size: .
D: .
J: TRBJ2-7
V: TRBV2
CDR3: CASANDFSYEQYF
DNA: TGTGCCAGCGCTAATGACTTCTCCTACGAGCAGTACTTC

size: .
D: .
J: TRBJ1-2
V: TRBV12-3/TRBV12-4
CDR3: CASSLMESYGYTF
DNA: TGTGCCAGCAGTTTAATGGAGTCCTATGGCTACACCTTC

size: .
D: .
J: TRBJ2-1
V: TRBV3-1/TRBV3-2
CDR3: CASSSRGDEQFF
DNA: TGTGCCAGCAGCTCCAGGGGCGATGAGCAGTTCTTC

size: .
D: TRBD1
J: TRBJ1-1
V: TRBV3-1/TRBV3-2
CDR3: CASSRPGQGAFF
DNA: TGTGCCAGCAGCCGGCCGGGACAGGGGGCTTTCTTT

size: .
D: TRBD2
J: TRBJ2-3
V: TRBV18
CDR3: CASSPLSGVTDTQYF
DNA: TGTGCCAGCTCACCGCTCAGCGGGGTGACAGATACGCAGTATTTT

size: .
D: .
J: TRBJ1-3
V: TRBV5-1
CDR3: CASSSQGTGTGNTIYF
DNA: TGCGCCAGCAGCTCCCAGGGCACAGGGACTGGAAACACCATATATTTT

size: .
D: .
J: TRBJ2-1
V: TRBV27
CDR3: CASRSGSYNEQFF
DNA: TGTGCCAGCAGAAGCGGCTCCTACAATGAGCAGTTCTTC

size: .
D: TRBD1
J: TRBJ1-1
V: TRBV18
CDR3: CASSPRTGLVEGTEAFF
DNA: TGTGCCAGCTCACCAAGGACAGGACTCGTGGAGGGCACTGAAGCTTTCTTT

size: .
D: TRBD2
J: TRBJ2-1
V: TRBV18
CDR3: CASSQTSGATYNEQFF
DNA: TGTGCCAGCTCACAGACTAGCGGGGCCACCTACAATGAGCAGTTCTTC

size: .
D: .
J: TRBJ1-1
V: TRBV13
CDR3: CASSSGGGWTEAFF
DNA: TGTGCCAGCAGCTCGGGTGGGGGCTGGACTGAAGCTTTCTTT

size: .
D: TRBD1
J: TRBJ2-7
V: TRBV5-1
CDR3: CASSDGQGLYEQYF
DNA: TGCGCCAGCAGCGACGGACAGGGGCTCTACGAGCAGTACTTC

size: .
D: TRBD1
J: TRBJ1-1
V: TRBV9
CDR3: CASSTGQGNTEAFF
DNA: TGTGCCAGCAGCACGGGACAGGGAAACACTGAAGCTTTCTTT

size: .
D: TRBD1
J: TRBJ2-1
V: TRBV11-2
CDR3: CASSRTGYNEQFF
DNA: TGTGCCAGCAGCCGGACAGGGTACAATGAGCAGTTCTTC

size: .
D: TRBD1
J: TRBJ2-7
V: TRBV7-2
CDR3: CASSVQGDYEQYF
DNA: TGTGCCAGCAGCGTCCAGGGGGACTACGAGCAGTACTTC

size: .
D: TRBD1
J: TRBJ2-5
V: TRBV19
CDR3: CASNYGRGQETQYF
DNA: TGTGCCAGTAATTACGGCAGGGGGCAAGAGACCCAGTACTTC

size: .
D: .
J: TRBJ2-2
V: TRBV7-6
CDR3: CASSSGTNLATGELFF
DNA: TGTGCCAGCAGCTCTGGGACAAACCTGGCCACCGGGGAGCTGTTTTTT

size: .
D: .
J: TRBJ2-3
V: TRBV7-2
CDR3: CASSFGPDTQYF
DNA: TGTGCCAGCAGCTTTGGCCCAGATACGCAGTATTTT

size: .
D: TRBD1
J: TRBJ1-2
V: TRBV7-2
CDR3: CASSFWTGKGDGYTF
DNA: TGTGCCAGCAGCTTCTGGACAGGGAAAGGAGATGGCTACACCTTC

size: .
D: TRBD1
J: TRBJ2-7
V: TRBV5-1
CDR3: CASKPDRRYEQYF
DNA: TGCGCCAGCAAACCGGACAGGCGATACGAGCAGTACTTC

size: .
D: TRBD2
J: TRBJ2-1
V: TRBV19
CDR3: CASSTSGTSGRNEQFF
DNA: TGTGCCAGTAGTACCTCCGGGACTAGCGGGAGGAATGAGCAGTTCTTC

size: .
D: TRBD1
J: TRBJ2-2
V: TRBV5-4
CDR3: CASSSNRGTGELFF
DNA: TGTGCCAGCAGCTCGAACAGGGGTACCGGGGAGCTGTTTTTT

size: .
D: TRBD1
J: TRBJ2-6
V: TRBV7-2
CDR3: CASSFTGGTGANVLTF
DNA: TGTGCCAGCAGCTTTACAGGGGGCACTGGGGCCAACGTCCTGACTTTC